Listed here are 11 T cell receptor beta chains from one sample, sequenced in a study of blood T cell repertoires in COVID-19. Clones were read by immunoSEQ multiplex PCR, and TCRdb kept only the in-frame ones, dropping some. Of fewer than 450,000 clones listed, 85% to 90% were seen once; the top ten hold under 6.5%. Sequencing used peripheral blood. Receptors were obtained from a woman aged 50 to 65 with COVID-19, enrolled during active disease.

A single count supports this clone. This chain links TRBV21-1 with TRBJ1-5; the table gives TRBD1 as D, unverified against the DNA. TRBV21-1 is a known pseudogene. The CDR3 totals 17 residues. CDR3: CASKGVEGAKCNQPQHF. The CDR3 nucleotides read TGTGCCAGCAAGGGCGTCGAGGGGGCTAAGTGCAATCAGCCCCAGCATTTT.

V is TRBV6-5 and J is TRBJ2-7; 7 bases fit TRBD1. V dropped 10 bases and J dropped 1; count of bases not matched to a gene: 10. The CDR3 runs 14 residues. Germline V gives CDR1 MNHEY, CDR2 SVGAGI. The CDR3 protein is CAIRQGLVSYEQYF. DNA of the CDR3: TGTGCCATCCGACAGGGTCTGGTGTCCTACGAGCAGTACTTC.

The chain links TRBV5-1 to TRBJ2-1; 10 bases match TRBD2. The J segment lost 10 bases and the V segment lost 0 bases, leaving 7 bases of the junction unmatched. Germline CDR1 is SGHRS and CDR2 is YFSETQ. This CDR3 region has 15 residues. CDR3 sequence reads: CASSLVASGSWEQFF. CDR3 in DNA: TGCGCCAGCAGCTTGGTTGCTAGCGGGAGTTGGGAGCAGTTCTTC. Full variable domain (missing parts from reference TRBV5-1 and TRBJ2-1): KAGVTQTPRYLIKTRGQQVTLSCSPISGHRSVSWYQQTPGQGLQFLFEYFSETQRNKGNFPGRFSGRQFSNSRSEMNVSTLELGDSALYLCASSLVASGSWEQFFGPGTRLTVL.

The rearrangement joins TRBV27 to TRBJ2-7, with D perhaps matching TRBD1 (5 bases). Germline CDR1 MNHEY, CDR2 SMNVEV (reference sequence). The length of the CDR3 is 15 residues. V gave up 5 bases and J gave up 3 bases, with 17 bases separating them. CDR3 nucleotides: TGTGCCAGCAGTGGGTCAGGGTCTTCTATCTACGAGCAGTACTTC. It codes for CASSGSGSSIYEQYF.

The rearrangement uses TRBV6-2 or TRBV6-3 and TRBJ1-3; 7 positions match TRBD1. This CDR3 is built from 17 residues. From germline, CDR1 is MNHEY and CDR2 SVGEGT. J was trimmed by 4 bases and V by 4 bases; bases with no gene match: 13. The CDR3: CASSFQQGTPKGNTIYF. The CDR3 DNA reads TGTGCCAGCAGTTTCCAACAGGGGACTCCTAAAGGAAACACCATATATTTT.

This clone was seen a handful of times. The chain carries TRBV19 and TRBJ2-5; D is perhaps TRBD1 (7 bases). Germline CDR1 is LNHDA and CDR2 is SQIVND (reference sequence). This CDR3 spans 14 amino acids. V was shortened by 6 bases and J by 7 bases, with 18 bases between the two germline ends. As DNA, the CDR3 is TGTGCCAGTAGCCCACTCACCCAGGGGGGGACCCAGTACTTC. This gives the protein CASSPLTQGGTQYF.

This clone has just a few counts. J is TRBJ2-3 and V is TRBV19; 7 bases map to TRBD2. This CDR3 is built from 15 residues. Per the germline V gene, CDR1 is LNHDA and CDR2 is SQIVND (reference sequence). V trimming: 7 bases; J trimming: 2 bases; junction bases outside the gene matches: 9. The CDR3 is CASTIGGRVTDTQYF. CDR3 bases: TGTGCCAGTACTATTGGGGGGAGGGTCACAGATACGCAGTATTTT. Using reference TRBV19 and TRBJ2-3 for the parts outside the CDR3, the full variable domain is DGGITQSPKYLFRKEGQNVTLSCEQNLNHDAMYWYRQDPGQGLRLIYYSQIVNDFQKGDIAEGYSVSREKKESFPLTVTSAQKNPTAFYLCASTIGGRVTDTQYFGPGTRLTVL.

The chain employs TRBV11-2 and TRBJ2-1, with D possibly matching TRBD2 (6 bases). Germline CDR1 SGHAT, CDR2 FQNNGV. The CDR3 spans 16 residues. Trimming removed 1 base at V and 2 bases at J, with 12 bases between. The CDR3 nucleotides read TGTGCCAGCAGCTTAGTCGGGGGAGTGGCCTACAATGAGCAGTTCTTC. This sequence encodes CASSLVGGVAYNEQFF.

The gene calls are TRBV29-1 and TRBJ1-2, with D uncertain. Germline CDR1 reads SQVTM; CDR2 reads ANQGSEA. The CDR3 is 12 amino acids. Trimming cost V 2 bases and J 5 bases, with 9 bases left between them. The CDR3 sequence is CSVEYRDYGYTF. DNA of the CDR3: TGCAGCGTTGAATACCGAGATTATGGCTACACCTTC. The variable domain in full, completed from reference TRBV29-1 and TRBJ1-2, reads SAVISQKPSRDICQRGTSLTIQCQVDSQVTMMFWYRQQPGQSLTLIATANQGSEATYESGFVIDKFPISRPNLTFSTLTVSNMSPEDSSIYLCSVEYRDYGYTFGSGTRLTVV.

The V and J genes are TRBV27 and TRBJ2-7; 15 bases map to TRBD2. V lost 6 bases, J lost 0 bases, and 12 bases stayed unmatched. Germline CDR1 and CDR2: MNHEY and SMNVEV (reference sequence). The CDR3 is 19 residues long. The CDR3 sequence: CASRRTSGRAAGSSYEQYF. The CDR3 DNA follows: TGTGCCAGCAGAAGGACTAGCGGGAGGGCCGCAGGTAGCTCCTACGAGCAGTACTTC.

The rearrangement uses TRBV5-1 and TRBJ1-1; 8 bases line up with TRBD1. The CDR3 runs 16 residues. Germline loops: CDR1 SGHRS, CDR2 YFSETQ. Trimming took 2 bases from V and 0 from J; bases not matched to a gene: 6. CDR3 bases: TGCGCCAGCAGCTTCAGGGGGCGCGGAATGAACACTGAAGCTTTCTTT. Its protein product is CASSFRGRGMNTEAFF.